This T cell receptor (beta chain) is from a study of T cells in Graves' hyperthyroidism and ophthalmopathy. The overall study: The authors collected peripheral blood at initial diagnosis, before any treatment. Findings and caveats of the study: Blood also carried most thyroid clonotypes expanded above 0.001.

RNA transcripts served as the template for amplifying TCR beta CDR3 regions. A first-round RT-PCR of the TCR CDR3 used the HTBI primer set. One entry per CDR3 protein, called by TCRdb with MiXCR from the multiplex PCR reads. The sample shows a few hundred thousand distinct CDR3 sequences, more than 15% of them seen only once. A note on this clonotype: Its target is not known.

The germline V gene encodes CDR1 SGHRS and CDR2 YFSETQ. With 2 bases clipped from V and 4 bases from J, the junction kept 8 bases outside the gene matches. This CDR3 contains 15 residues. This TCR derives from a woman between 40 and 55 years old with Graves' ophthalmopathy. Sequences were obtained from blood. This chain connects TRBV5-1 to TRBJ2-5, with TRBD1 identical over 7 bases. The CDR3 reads CASSFTTGIGETQYF. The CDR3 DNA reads TGCGCCAGCAGCTTTACGACAGGGATTGGAGAGACCCAGTACTTC. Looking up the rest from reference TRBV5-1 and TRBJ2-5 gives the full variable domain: KAGVTQTPRYLIKTRGQQVTLSCSPISGHRSVSWYQQTPGQGLQFLFEYFSETQRNKGNFPGRFSGRQFSNSRSEMNVSTLELGDSALYLCASSFTTGIGETQYFGPGTRLLVL.